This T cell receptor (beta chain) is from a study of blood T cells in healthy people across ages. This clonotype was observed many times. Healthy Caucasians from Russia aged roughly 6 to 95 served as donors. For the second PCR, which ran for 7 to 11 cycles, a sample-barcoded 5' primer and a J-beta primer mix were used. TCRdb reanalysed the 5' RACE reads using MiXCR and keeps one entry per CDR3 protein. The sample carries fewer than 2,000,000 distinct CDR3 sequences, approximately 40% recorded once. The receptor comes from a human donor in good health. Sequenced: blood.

The CDR3 region is CASSPRVSYEQYF. The CDR3 coding sequence is TGTGCCAGCAGCCCCAGGGTGTCCTACGAGCAGTACTTC. The J gene is TRBJ2-7, the V gene TRBV7-2, with D tentatively TRBD1 (5 bases). Germline CDR1 is SGHTA and CDR2 is FQGNSA. This CDR3 is 13 amino acids long. V was trimmed by 5 bases and J by 1 base, leaving 9 bases between them.